What follows are 20 T cell receptor beta chains derived from one specimen sequenced in a study of T-cell reconstitution after alpha-beta-depleted transplantation in children. The authors prepared the TCRbeta library with unique molecular identifiers. TCRdb reanalysed the PCR reads using MiXCR and keeps one entry per CDR3 protein. This table has a few hundred thousand distinct CDR3 sequences, roughly 17% appearing once. The sample consisted of PBMCs, mostly from graft donor cells, taken 360 days after TCRalphabeta/CD19-depleted stem cell transplant. The receptors derive from a boy in the first two years of life who had a stem cell transplant for Wiskott-Aldrich syndrome, so the T cells may come from the graft donor.

The CDR3 spells CASSLASSSRGQYF. CDR3 in DNA: TGTGCCAGCAGTTTAGCGTCCAGCTCACGAGGGCAGTACTTC. The V call is TRBV12-3 or TRBV12-4, the J call TRBJ2-7; D is uncertain. This CDR3 has 14 amino acids. V dropped 0 bases and J dropped 9 bases, with 15 bases sitting between them.

The chain is built from TRBV5-6 and TRBJ2-5; D possibly corresponds to TRBD1 (5 bases). Trimming took 2 bases from V and 1 from J, leaving 9 bases between them. The CDR3 is 14 amino acids. From germline, CDR1 is SGHDT and CDR2 YYEEEE. In DNA, the CDR3 is TGTGCCAGCAGCTTCAGGGCTAGCCAAGAGACCCAGTACTTC. It is translated as CASSFRASQETQYF.

This clonotype turned up a few times. Here the CDR3 DNA reads TGTGCCAGCAGCTTCCGCACTAGCGGGACTCACGAGCAGTACTTC. It specifies CASSFRTSGTHEQYF. The chain recombines TRBV11-3 with TRBJ2-7, with 10 positions matching TRBD2. Germline V CDR1 and CDR2: SGHNT, YENEEA. Trimming took 3 bases from V and 5 from J; bases not matched to a gene: 7. The CDR3 extends over 15 amino acids.

In its sample, this clonotype was seen many times. This chain connects TRBV20-1 to TRBJ2-7, with 14 bases identical to TRBD2. The CDR3 loop spans 15 amino acids. With V trimmed by 6 bases and J by 9 bases, 13 bases remained unmatched. CDR1 and CDR2 (germline): DFQATT, SNEGSKA (reference sequence). The CDR3 sequence is CSAGPGTSGSSVQYF. CDR3 sequence (DNA): TGCAGTGCAGGACCCGGGACTAGCGGGAGTAGTGTGCAGTACTTC.

The chain employs TRBV10-3 and TRBJ2-5; the match to TRBD2 covers 14 bases. J lost 1 base, V lost 6 bases, and 13 bases had no gene match. The CDR3 length is 19 residues. CDR1 ENHRY and CDR2 SYGVKD come from the germline V gene. The CDR3 region has the DNA TGTGCCATCAGGACCGGGACTAGCGGGAGTTTGGGGCCCCAAGAGACCCAGTACTTC. Its protein product is CAIRTGTSGSLGPQETQYF.

The chain links TRBV7-2 to TRBJ2-6, with D perhaps TRBD1 or TRBD2 (5 bases each). Deletions cut 11 bases from V and 0 bases from J, with 17 bases between. There are 16 residues in the CDR3. The germline CDR1 and CDR2 sequences are SGHTA and FQGNSA. CDR3 loop: CAHGGNWHSGANVLTF. In nucleotides, the CDR3 is TGTGCCCATGGGGGAAACTGGCACTCTGGGGCCAACGTCCTGACTTTC. Complete variable domain (other parts from reference TRBV7-2 and TRBJ2-6): GAGVSQSPSNKVTEKGKDVELRCDPISGHTALYWYRQSLGQGLEFLIYFQGNSAPDKSGLPSDRFSAERTGGSVSTLTIQRTQQEDSAVYLCAHGGNWHSGANVLTFGAGSRLTVL.

The chain has TRBV4-1 and TRBJ1-6, with a weak D call TRBD1 (6 bases). The CDR3 has 15 residues. Per the germline V gene, CDR1 is MGHRA and CDR2 is YSYEKL. V lost 6 bases to trimming and J lost 7 bases, with 16 bases between them. The CDR3 DNA sequence: TGCGCCAGCAGGAGAGCCGGGGGCCGAAATTCACCCCTCCACTTT. Its translation: CASRRAGGRNSPLHF.

The V call is TRBV7-2, the J call TRBJ2-5; no definite D call. V was shortened by 1 base and J by 5 bases, with 11 bases between the two germline ends. The CDR3 is 14 residues long. CDR1 SGHTA and CDR2 FQGNSA come from the germline V gene. The CDR3, as DNA: TGTGCCAGCAGCTTAGATCCCCTCCGGGAGACCCAGTACTTC. It codes for CASSLDPLRETQYF. The variable domain in full, completed from reference TRBV7-2 and TRBJ2-5, reads GAGVSQSPSNKVTEKGKDVELRCDPISGHTALYWYRQSLGQGLEFLIYFQGNSAPDKSGLPSDRFSAERTGGSVSTLTIQRTQQEDSAVYLCASSLDPLRETQYFGPGTRLLVL.

The chain couples TRBV29-1 to TRBJ2-3; D gene uncertain. The CDR3 has 12 amino acids. CDR1 and CDR2 from the germline V gene are SQVTM and ANQGSEA. Trimming pared 7 bases from V and 1 base from J, leaving 9 bases between. The CDR3 here is CSAGERTDTQYF. CDR3 bases: TGCAGCGCTGGGGAACGCACAGATACGCAGTATTTT.

This clonotype showed up many times. CDR3 bases: TGTGCCACCAGTGATTTGACCCGGGAGAGCTCCTACAATGAGCAGTTCTTC. Translating it yields CATSDLTRESSYNEQFF. This chain links TRBV24-1 with TRBJ2-1; a weak D match, TRBD2 (6 bases). The CDR3 is made up of 17 amino acids. The germline V gene encodes CDR1 KGHDR and CDR2 SFDVKD. The V and J ends lost 0 bases and 0 bases respectively, with 11 bases between them.

This clonotype was observed at least ten times. As DNA, the CDR3 is TGTGCCAGCAGCGTAGCTATCGGGGGAGCGACCTACAATGAGCAGTTCTTC. This translates into CASSVAIGGATYNEQFF. The rearrangement joins TRBV9 to TRBJ2-1, with D maybe TRBD2 (6 bases). V dropped 0 bases and J dropped 2 bases, with 15 bases sitting between them. The CDR3 extends over 17 amino acids. Germline V gene data show CDR1 as SGDLS and CDR2 as YYNGEE.

The chain joins TRBV5-6 to TRBJ2-3; TRBD1 matches at 10 bases. This CDR3 region has 15 residues. CDR1 SGHDT and CDR2 YYEEEE come from the germline V gene. V shed 7 bases and J 4 bases; nucleotides not matched to a gene: 9. In nucleotides, the CDR3 is TGTGCCAGCTCCAATGGGGACAGGGGAGCAGATACGCAGTATTTT. Amino acids: CASSNGDRGADTQYF.

V and J are TRBV13 and TRBJ1-4, with TRBD1 as a possible D gene (5 bases). Trimming shortened V by 2 bases and J by 11 bases, and 9 bases separated the two germline ends. The CDR3 contains 12 residues. The germline V gene has CDR1 PRHDT and CDR2 FYEKMQ (reference sequence). The CDR3 DNA follows: TGTGCCAGCAGCTTACAGGGACTGAAACTGTTTTTT. This translates into CASSLQGLKLFF.

This chain joins TRBV11-2 and TRBJ2-3, with D perhaps matching TRBD1 (5 bases). Trimming removed 5 bases from V and 2 bases from J, with 14 bases in between. The CDR3 is 15 residues long. The V gene's germline CDR1 is SGHAT and CDR2 FQNNGV. The CDR3 is CASSRQLTHTDTQYF. Here the CDR3 DNA reads TGTGCCAGCAGCCGACAGTTGACACACACAGATACGCAGTATTTT.

This chain joins TRBV28 and TRBJ2-3; D unresolved. The CDR3 is made up of 13 amino acids. V was shortened by 6 bases and J by 6 bases, with 13 bases between the two germline ends. Germline V gene data show CDR1 as MDHEN and CDR2 as SYDVKM. The DNA for the CDR3 is TGTGCCAGCAGAAGTGGCAGTAGCGATACGCAGTATTTT. Translating gives CASRSGSSDTQYF.

This clonotype has more than one count but fewer than ten. The gene calls are TRBV5-1 and TRBJ2-3; D possibly corresponds to TRBD2 (6 bases). The CDR3 has 16 amino acids. Germline V CDR1 and CDR2: SGHRS, YFSETQ. V dropped 2 bases and J dropped 2 bases, with 15 bases sitting between them. CDR3 sequence (DNA): TGCGCCAGCAGCTTCTCGACTAGTTCGATCACAGATACGCAGTATTTT. Translating gives CASSFSTSSITDTQYF.

This sequence joins TRBV5-4 and TRBJ2-3, with 10 bases identical to TRBD2. V shed 7 bases and J 0 bases; nucleotides not matched to a gene: 8. CDR1 is SGHNT and CDR2 is YYREEE in the germline V gene (reference sequence). The CDR3 consists of 16 residues. The CDR3 region is CASSLSGRFSTDTQYF. In DNA, the CDR3 is TGTGCCAGCTCCCTTAGCGGGAGGTTCAGCACAGATACGCAGTATTTT.

This clonotype turned up a few times. This rearrangement joins TRBV7-9 to TRBJ2-2, with a weak D call TRBD1 (6 bases). Trimming pared 1 base from V and 1 base from J, leaving 10 bases between. This CDR3 is 16 amino acids long. Germline V CDR1 and CDR2: SEHNR, FQNEAQ (reference sequence). The CDR3 is CASSLVQGLNTGELFF. In DNA, the CDR3 is TGTGCCAGCAGCTTAGTACAGGGCCTGAACACCGGGGAGCTGTTTTTT.

This clonotype was seen ten or more times. CDR3 DNA sequence: TGCAGTGCTAGGGTGGGAGGACCATACAATGAGCAGTTCTTC. Amino acid sequence: CSARVGGPYNEQFF. This chain uses TRBV20-1 with TRBJ2-1; D is perhaps TRBD2 (6 bases). The CDR3 consists of 14 residues. CDR1 is DFQATT and CDR2 is SNEGSKA in the germline V gene (reference sequence). V lost 3 bases and J 4 bases, leaving 13 bases between the germline ends.

This clonotype was observed a few times. V gene TRBV25-1 combines with J gene TRBJ2-5; 9 nucleotides line up with TRBD1. V lost 5 bases, J lost 3 bases, and 4 bases stayed unmatched. The CDR3 sequence is 14 residues long. The germline CDR1 and CDR2 sequences are MGHDK and SYGVNS. The CDR3 is CASSRGQGEETQYF. As DNA, the CDR3 is TGTGCCAGCAGTCGGGGACAGGGCGAAGAGACCCAGTACTTC.